The TCR beta chain described here comes from a study of T cell changes during pregnancy in multiple sclerosis. The CDR3 has 14 residues. Germline CDR1 and CDR2: MDHEN and SYDVKM. Trimming removed 6 bases from V and 6 bases from J; junction bases left unmatched: 9. Clones were read by immunoSEQ multiplex PCR, and TCRdb kept only the in-frame ones, dropping some. The repertoire holds 70,000 to 95,000 clones, with 85% to 95% as singletons. This chain links TRBV28 with TRBJ1-1; 8 nucleotides agree with TRBD1. The clonotype originates from a female donor in good health, enrolled as a control in a pregnancy study. The specimen comprised peripheral blood, sampled after pregnancy. The CDR3 bases are TGTGCCAGCAGGATACAGGGGGATGGGGCTGAAGCTTTCTTT. It specifies CASRIQGDGAEAFF.